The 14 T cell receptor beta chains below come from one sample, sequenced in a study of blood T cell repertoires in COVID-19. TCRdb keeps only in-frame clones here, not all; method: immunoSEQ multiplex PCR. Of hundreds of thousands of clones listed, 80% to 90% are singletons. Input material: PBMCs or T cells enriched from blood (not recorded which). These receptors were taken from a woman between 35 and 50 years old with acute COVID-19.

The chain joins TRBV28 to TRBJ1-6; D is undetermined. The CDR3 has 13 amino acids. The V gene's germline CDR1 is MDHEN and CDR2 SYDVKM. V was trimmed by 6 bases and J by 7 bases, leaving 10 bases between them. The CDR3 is CASRTGINSPLHF. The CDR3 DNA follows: TGTGCCAGCAGAACCGGGATAAATTCACCCCTCCACTTT. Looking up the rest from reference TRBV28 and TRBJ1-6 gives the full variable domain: DVKVTQSSRYLVKRTGEKVFLECVQDMDHENMFWYRQDPGLGLRLIYFSYDVKMKEKGDIPEGYSVSREKKERFSLILESASTNQTSMYLCASRTGINSPLHFGNGTRLTVT.

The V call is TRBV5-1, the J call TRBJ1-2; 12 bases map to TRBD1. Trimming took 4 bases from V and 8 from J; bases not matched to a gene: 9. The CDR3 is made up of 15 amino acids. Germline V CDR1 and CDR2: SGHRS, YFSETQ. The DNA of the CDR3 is TGCGCCAGCAGCCCGCCGGGACAGGGGGCGCAGGGCTACACCTTC. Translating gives CASSPPGQGAQGYTF.

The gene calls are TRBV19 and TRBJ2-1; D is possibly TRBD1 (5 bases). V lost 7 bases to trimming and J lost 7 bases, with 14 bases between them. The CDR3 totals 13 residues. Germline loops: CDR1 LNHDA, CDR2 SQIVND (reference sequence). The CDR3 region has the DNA TGTGCCAGTACCGGAAGGCCAGGGAATGAGCAGTTCTTC. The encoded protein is CASTGRPGNEQFF.

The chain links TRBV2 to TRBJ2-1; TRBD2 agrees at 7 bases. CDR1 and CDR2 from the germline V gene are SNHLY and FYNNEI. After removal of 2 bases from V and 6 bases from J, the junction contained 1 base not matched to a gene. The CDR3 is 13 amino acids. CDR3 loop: CASSEPSGNEQFF. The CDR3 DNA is TGTGCCAGCAGTGAACCTAGCGGCAATGAGCAGTTCTTC. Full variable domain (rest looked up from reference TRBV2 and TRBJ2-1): EPEVTQTPSHQVTQMGQEVILRCVPISNHLYFYWYRQILGQKVEFLVSFYNNEISEKSEIFDDQFSVERPDGSNFTLKIRSTKLEDSAMYFCASSEPSGNEQFFGPGTRLTVL.

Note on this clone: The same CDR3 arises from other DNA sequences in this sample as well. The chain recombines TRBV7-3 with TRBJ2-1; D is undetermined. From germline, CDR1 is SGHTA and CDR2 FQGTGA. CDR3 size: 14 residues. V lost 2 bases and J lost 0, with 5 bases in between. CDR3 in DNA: TGTGCCAGCAGCTTAGGCGGCTCCTACAATGAGCAGTTCTTC. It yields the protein CASSLGGSYNEQFF.

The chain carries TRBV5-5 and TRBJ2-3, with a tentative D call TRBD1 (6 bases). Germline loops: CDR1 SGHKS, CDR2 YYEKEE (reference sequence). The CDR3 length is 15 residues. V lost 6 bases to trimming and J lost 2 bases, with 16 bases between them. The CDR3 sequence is CASTYQQGFTDTQYF. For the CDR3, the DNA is TGTGCCAGCACCTACCAACAGGGATTCACAGATACGCAGTATTTT.

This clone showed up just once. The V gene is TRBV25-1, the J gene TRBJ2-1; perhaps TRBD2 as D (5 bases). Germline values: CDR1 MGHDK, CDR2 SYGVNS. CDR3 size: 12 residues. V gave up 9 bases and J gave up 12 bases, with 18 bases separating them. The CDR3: CASDHRGLGQFF. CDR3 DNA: TGTGCCAGTGACCATCGGGGTTTGGGGCAGTTCTTC.

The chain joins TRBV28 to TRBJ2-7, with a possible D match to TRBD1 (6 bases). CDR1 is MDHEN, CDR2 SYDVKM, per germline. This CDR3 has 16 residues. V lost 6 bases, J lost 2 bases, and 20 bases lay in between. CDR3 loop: CASSPDRNLETYEQYF. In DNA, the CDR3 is TGTGCCAGCAGCCCGGACAGAAACTTAGAAACCTACGAGCAGTACTTC.

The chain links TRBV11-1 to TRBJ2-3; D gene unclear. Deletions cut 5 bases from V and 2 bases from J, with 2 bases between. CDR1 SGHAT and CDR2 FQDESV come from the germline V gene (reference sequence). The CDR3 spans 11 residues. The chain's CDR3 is CASSLTDTQYF. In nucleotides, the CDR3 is TGTGCCAGCAGCCTCACAGATACGCAGTATTTT.

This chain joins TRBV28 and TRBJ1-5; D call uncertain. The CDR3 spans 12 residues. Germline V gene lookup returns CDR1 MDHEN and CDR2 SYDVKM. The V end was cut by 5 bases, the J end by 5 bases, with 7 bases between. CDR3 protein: CASSLPYQPQHF. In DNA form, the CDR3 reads TGTGCCAGCAGTCTTCCCTATCAGCCCCAGCATTTT.

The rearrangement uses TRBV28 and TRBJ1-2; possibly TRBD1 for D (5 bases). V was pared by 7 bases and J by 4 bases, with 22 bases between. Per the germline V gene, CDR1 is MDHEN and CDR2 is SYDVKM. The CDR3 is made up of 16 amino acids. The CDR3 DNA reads TGTGCCAGCACCTCCCCCCTCGAAGGGGTTAGCTATGGCTACACCTTC. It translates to CASTSPLEGVSYGYTF.

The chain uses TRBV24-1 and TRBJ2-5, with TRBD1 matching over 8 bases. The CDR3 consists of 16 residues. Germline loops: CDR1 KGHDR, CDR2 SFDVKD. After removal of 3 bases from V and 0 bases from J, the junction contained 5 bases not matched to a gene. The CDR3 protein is CATSDAGTGDQETQYF. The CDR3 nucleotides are TGTGCCACCAGTGATGCCGGGACAGGAGACCAAGAGACCCAGTACTTC.

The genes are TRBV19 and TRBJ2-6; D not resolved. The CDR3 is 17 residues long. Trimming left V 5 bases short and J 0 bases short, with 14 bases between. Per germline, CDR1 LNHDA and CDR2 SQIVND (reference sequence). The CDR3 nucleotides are TGTGCCAGTAGTCCTGACATCTTACCCTCTGGGGCCAACGTCCTGACTTTC. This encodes CASSPDILPSGANVLTF. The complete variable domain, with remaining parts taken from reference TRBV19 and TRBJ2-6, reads DGGITQSPKYLFRKEGQNVTLSCEQNLNHDAMYWYRQDPGQGLRLIYYSQIVNDFQKGDIAEGYSVSREKKESFPLTVTSAQKNPTAFYLCASSPDILPSGANVLTFGAGSRLTVL.

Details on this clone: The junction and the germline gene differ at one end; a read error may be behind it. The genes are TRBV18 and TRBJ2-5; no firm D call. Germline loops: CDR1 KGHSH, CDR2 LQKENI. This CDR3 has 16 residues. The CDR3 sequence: CASSPTSPLKQEAQYF. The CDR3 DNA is TGTGCCAGCTCACCTACTTCCCCCTTAAAACAAGAGGCCCAGTACTTC.